These 28 T cell receptor beta chains were all obtained from the same sample, sequenced in a study of radiotherapy plus CTLA-4 blockade in lung cancer. Measured with immunoSEQ multiplex PCR; TCRdb has only the in-frame clones, and not every one. This table has about 120,000 clones, 81% appearing once. The sample consisted of peripheral blood, taken from a patient treated with radiotherapy plus ipilimumab. Source of these receptors: a human donor with non-small cell lung cancer that progressed on radiotherapy plus ipilimumab. Some clones in this sample may be carry-over from other donors' samples.

The chain is built from TRBV7-9 and TRBJ1-2, with TRBD1 identical over 7 bases. V lost 5 bases to trimming and J lost 4 bases; unmatched junction nucleotides: 4. CDR1 SEHNR and CDR2 FQNEAQ come from the germline V gene (reference sequence). The CDR3 length is 13 residues. CDR3 sequence: CASSTGTAYGYTF. The CDR3 bases are TGTGCCAGCAGCACCGGGACAGCCTATGGCTACACCTTC.

J is TRBJ1-3 and V is TRBV5-6; D gene unclear. The V gene's germline CDR1 is SGHDT and CDR2 YYEEEE. This CDR3 is built from 14 residues. Between the trimmed V and J ends, which lost 0 bases and 0 bases, there was a span of 4 bases. CDR3 amino acids: CASSLASSGNTIYF. In nucleotides, the CDR3 is TGTGCCAGCAGCTTGGCCAGCTCTGGAAACACCATATATTTT.

V and J are TRBV2 and TRBJ2-1; 7 bases agree with TRBD2. J gave up 2 bases and V 3 bases, and 10 bases lay outside the gene matches. CDR3 length: 17 amino acids. The germline V gene encodes CDR1 SNHLY and CDR2 FYNNEI. The CDR3, as DNA: TGTGCCAGCAGTGACACGGCTCTAGCGGATACCTACAATGAGCAGTTCTTC. Protein product: CASSDTALADTYNEQFF. The whole variable domain, filled in from reference TRBV2 and TRBJ2-1, reads EPEVTQTPSHQVTQMGQEVILRCVPISNHLYFYWYRQILGQKVEFLVSFYNNEISEKSEIFDDQFSVERPDGSNFTLKIRSTKLEDSAMYFCASSDTALADTYNEQFFGPGTRLTVL.

The chain is built from TRBV7-2 and TRBJ2-3; D is uncertain. CDR1 and CDR2 from the germline V gene are SGHTA and FQGNSA. V was pared by 5 bases and J by 6 bases, with 9 bases between. CDR3 length: 12 amino acids. The CDR3: CASSLVGDTQYF. CDR3 bases: TGTGCCAGCAGCCTTGTGGGGGATACGCAGTATTTT. Together with reference TRBV7-2 and TRBJ2-3, the CDR3 gives the full variable domain: GAGVSQSPSNKVTEKGKDVELRCDPISGHTALYWYRQSLGQGLEFLIYFQGNSAPDKSGLPSDRFSAERTGGSVSTLTIQRTQQEDSAVYLCASSLVGDTQYFGPGTRLTVL.

V is TRBV9 and J is TRBJ1-4, with D tentatively TRBD1 (6 bases). Per germline, CDR1 SGDLS and CDR2 YYNGEE. Trimming left V 4 bases short and J 7 bases short, with 17 bases between. The CDR3 is made up of 15 amino acids. The CDR3 DNA reads as TGTGCCAGCAGCTATACTACAGGGTCGGGTGAAAAACTGTTTTTT. This gives the protein CASSYTTGSGEKLFF.

The chain uses TRBV30 and TRBJ2-6; 10 nucleotides align to TRBD1. The V and J ends lost 4 bases and 0 bases, in that order; junction bases with no gene match: 6. Germline values: CDR1 GTSNPN, CDR2 SVGIG (reference sequence). CDR3 length: 17 residues. For the CDR3, the DNA is TGTGCCTGGATGACGGGACAGGGGCTCTCTGGGGCCAACGTCCTGACTTTC. Translating gives CAWMTGQGLSGANVLTF.

This clone appeared a single time. The chain couples TRBV19 to TRBJ2-6, with 7 positions matching TRBD1. The CDR3 extends over 15 amino acids. V was pared by 8 bases and J by 2 bases, with 6 bases of the junction left unmatched. CDR1 is LNHDA, CDR2 SQIVND, per germline (reference sequence). The CDR3 DNA reads as TGTGCCAGTTACAGGGGCTTGGCTGGGGCCAACGTCCTGACTTTC. Protein sequence: CASYRGLAGANVLTF.

The CDR3: CASSRGGTSDSDTQYF. The CDR3 DNA reads TGTGCCAGCAGCCGGGGCGGGACTAGCGATTCAGATACGCAGTATTTT. The chain joins TRBV4-2 to TRBJ2-3, with 10 bases that match TRBD2. The V and J ends lost 4 bases and 4 bases, in that order; junction bases with no gene match: 8. Germline lookup yields CDR1 LGHNA and CDR2 YNFKEQ. The CDR3 is made up of 16 amino acids.

The sample holds one count of this clone. The chain joins TRBV4-2 to TRBJ1-1; 11 bases agree with TRBD1. The germline gives CDR1 LGHNA, CDR2 YNFKEQ. Trimming at V came to 5 bases and at J to 3 bases, leaving 2 bases not matched to a gene. The CDR3 extends over 14 amino acids. The CDR3 region is CASSRGQGDTEAFF. CDR3 coding DNA: TGTGCCAGCAGCAGGGGACAGGGGGACACTGAAGCTTTCTTT.

The chain is built from TRBV6-5 and TRBJ2-6; D not certain. The CDR3 extends over 15 amino acids. Germline lookup yields CDR1 MNHEY and CDR2 SVGAGI. V lost 6 bases, J lost 0 bases, and 9 bases lay in between. CDR3 in amino acids: CASRTVSSGANVLTF. In DNA, the CDR3 is TGTGCCAGCAGAACCGTTTCCTCTGGGGCCAACGTCCTGACTTTC.

The V and J genes are TRBV18 and TRBJ1-2; no firm D call. The V end was cut by 2 bases, the J end by 0 bases, with 16 bases between. The CDR3 consists of 17 residues. Germline lookup yields CDR1 KGHSH and CDR2 LQKENI. The CDR3 DNA is TGTGCCAGCTCACCAGCCCCCCCCGGTGCCGCTAACTATGGCTACACCTTC. Protein sequence: CASSPAPPGAANYGYTF.

The sample holds a few counts of this clone. The rearrangement joins TRBV10-3 to TRBJ2-1; a possible D gene is TRBD2 (6 bases). V was pared by 6 bases and J by 9 bases, with 12 bases between. Germline V lookup: CDR1 ENHRY, CDR2 SYGVKD. This CDR3 has 12 amino acids. The CDR3 nucleotides read TGTGCCATCAGCGAAAAGGGAGGTGAGCAGTTCTTC. The encoded protein is CAISEKGGEQFF.

This clone appeared once. The chain combines TRBV7-3 with TRBJ1-1; D perhaps matches TRBD1 (5 bases). CDR1 is SGHTA, CDR2 FQGTGA, per germline. There are 15 residues in the CDR3. V was clipped by 3 bases and J by 2 bases, with 13 bases between them. CDR3 sequence reads: CASSLSGAENTEAFF. The CDR3 DNA reads as TGTGCCAGCAGCTTGTCTGGGGCTGAAAACACTGAAGCTTTCTTT.

J is TRBJ1-5 and V is TRBV7-8, with no clear D. Trimming took 1 base from V and 7 from J, leaving 20 bases between them. CDR3 length equals 17 residues. Per germline, CDR1 SGHVS and CDR2 FQNEAQ. The CDR3 region is CASSLGPGTGYRQPQHF. The CDR3 DNA is TGTGCCAGCAGCTTAGGACCGGGTACCGGGTATAGACAGCCCCAGCATTTT.

The genes are TRBV2 and TRBJ2-7, with 9 bases fitting TRBD1. CDR1 SNHLY and CDR2 FYNNEI come from the germline V gene. Trimming removed 6 bases from V and 3 bases from J; junction bases left unmatched: 3. The CDR3 totals 13 residues. DNA for the CDR3: TGTGCCAGCAGAGGGACAGGGATCTACGAGCAGTACTTC. It encodes CASRGTGIYEQYF.

For the CDR3, the DNA is TGTGCCAGCAGGTGGGGGAAGGCCGGGGAGCTGTTTTTT. This encodes CASRWGKAGELFF. The chain uses TRBV11-2 and TRBJ2-2; D assignment may be TRBD1 or TRBD2 (5 bases each). The CDR3 loop spans 13 amino acids. Germline loops: CDR1 SGHAT, CDR2 FQNNGV. V dropped 6 bases and J dropped 6 bases, with 11 bases sitting between them.

The chain is built from TRBV2 and TRBJ1-5; D is unclear. V was cut by 4 bases and J by 0 bases, with 7 bases left in between. CDR1 is SNHLY, CDR2 FYNNEI, per germline. This CDR3 contains 14 residues. CDR3 amino acids: CASSGQYSNQPQHF. The CDR3 DNA is TGTGCCAGCAGTGGGCAGTATAGCAATCAGCCCCAGCATTTT.

The chain employs TRBV6-1 and TRBJ2-6; D uncertain. CDR1 and CDR2 from the germline V gene are MNHNS and SASEGT. This CDR3 comprises 16 residues. Between the trimmed V and J ends, which lost 7 bases and 2 bases, there was a span of 15 bases. DNA for the CDR3: TGTGCCAGCAATGACTTTAAGAGTGCTGGGGCCAACGTCCTGACTTTC. Translating gives CASNDFKSAGANVLTF.

This clone was detected only once. The V call is TRBV4-2, the J call TRBJ2-3; D may be TRBD2 (7 bases). CDR1 and CDR2 from the germline V gene are LGHNA and YNFKEQ. The CDR3 runs to 17 residues. V was trimmed by 2 bases and J by 2 bases, leaving 17 bases between them. The CDR3 here is CASSQSPGGPLTDTQYF. The CDR3 DNA reads TGTGCCAGCAGCCAATCCCCGGGGGGCCCACTCACAGATACGCAGTATTTT.

The rearrangement uses TRBV2 and TRBJ1-6; TRBD1 might be the D (5 bases). Germline loops: CDR1 SNHLY, CDR2 FYNNEI. Trimming removed 4 bases at V and 3 bases at J, with 16 bases between. This CDR3 region has 17 residues. The CDR3 loop reads CASSVRGGNYYNSPLHF. For the CDR3, the DNA is TGTGCCAGCAGTGTACGCGGGGGGAATTACTATAATTCACCCCTCCACTTT. The entire variable domain, with the rest obtained from reference TRBV2 and TRBJ1-6, is as follows: EPEVTQTPSHQVTQMGQEVILRCVPISNHLYFYWYRQILGQKVEFLVSFYNNEISEKSEIFDDQFSVERPDGSNFTLKIRSTKLEDSAMYFCASSVRGGNYYNSPLHFGNGTRLTVT.

This clone has only a few counts. J is TRBJ2-7 and V is TRBV2, with D perhaps matching TRBD1 or TRBD2 (6 bases each). The V gene lost 4 bases and the J gene lost 3 bases, with 10 bases spanning the gap. CDR1 SNHLY and CDR2 FYNNEI come from the germline V gene. CDR3 length: 13 residues. The CDR3 DNA sequence: TGTGCCAGCAGTGGAGGGGGGATCTACGAGCAGTACTTC. It translates to CASSGGGIYEQYF.

The chain has TRBV7-2 and TRBJ2-5; D ambiguous. This CDR3 is built from 12 residues. The germline V and J ends were trimmed by 4 bases and 6 bases, with 9 bases remaining between them. Germline values: CDR1 SGHTA, CDR2 FQGNSA. The CDR3 coding sequence is TGTGCCAGCAGCTCCTCTCTACAGACCCAGTACTTC. Its translation is CASSSSLQTQYF.

The chain uses TRBV6-6 and TRBJ2-7; D gene uncertain. The V gene lost 2 bases and the J gene lost 5 bases, with 4 bases spanning the gap. There are 11 residues in the CDR3. Germline assignment: CDR1 MNHNY and CDR2 SVGAGI (reference sequence). CDR3 protein: CASSYAHEQYF. The CDR3 bases are TGTGCCAGCAGTTACGCTCACGAGCAGTACTTC.

The chain uses TRBV28 and TRBJ1-2, with D perhaps TRBD1 (6 bases). Germline CDR1 reads MDHEN; CDR2 reads SYDVKM. The CDR3 extends over 16 amino acids. V shed 6 bases and J shed 2 bases, with 19 bases lying between them. In nucleotides, the CDR3 is TGTGCCAGCAGCACCACCGGGACAAAAAGGAACTATGGCTACACCTTC. Protein product: CASSTTGTKRNYGYTF.

The J gene is TRBJ1-2, the V gene TRBV5-6; a possible D gene is TRBD1 (5 bases). CDR1 and CDR2 (germline): SGHDT, YYEEEE. This CDR3 contains 12 residues. Trimming took off 0 bases at V and 8 bases at J, with 8 bases between the two ends. CDR3 in DNA: TGTGCCAGCAGCTTGGACCGGGGCGGCTACACCTTC. Encoded protein: CASSLDRGGYTF. The whole variable domain, filled in from reference TRBV5-6 and TRBJ1-2, reads DAGVTQSPTHLIKTRGQQVTLRCSPKSGHDTVSWYQQALGQGPQFIFQYYEEEERQRGNFPDRFSGHQFPNYSSELNVNALLLGDSALYLCASSLDRGGYTFGSGTRLTVV.

The genes are TRBV9 and TRBJ2-5; TRBD1 or TRBD2 may be the D gene (5 bases each). CDR3 size: 13 residues. V was cut by 0 bases and J by 7 bases, with 10 bases left in between. Looked up from germline, CDR1 is SGDLS and CDR2 is YYNGEE. The CDR3 nucleotides read TGTGCCAGCAGCGTAGATGGGGCGGGGACCCAGTACTTC. Amino acid sequence: CASSVDGAGTQYF.

The chain employs TRBV30 and TRBJ1-4; TRBD1 matches at 7 bases. Germline-derived CDR1 and CDR2 are GTSNPN and SVGIG (reference sequence). With 2 bases clipped from V and 1 base from J, the junction kept 1 base outside the gene matches. The CDR3 extends over 14 amino acids. Here the CDR3 DNA reads TGTGCCTGGAGTCGACAGGGAACTAATGAAAAACTGTTTTTT. Its translation: CAWSRQGTNEKLFF.

The CDR3 loop is CASSSPRGTAYNTGELFF. The CDR3 DNA is TGTGCCAGCAGCTCACCGCGTGGGACAGCCTATAACACCGGGGAGCTGTTTTTT. The chain carries TRBV7-9 and TRBJ2-2; TRBD1 agrees at 7 bases. The J segment lost 2 bases and the V segment lost 4 bases, leaving 13 bases of the junction unmatched. There are 18 residues in the CDR3. Germline lookup yields CDR1 SEHNR and CDR2 FQNEAQ (reference sequence). The variable domain in full, with the rest retrieved from reference TRBV7-9 and TRBJ2-2, is DTGVSQNPRHKITKRGQNVTFRCDPISEHNRLYWYRQTLGQGPEFLTYFQNEAQLEKSRLLSDRFSAERPKGSFSTLEIQRTEQGDSAMYLCASSSPRGTAYNTGELFFGEGSRLTVL.